The 4 T cell receptor beta chains presented below share a single source sample, sequenced in a study of shared clonotypes between healthy human individuals. Some clones are missing from TCRdb's copy, which holds only in-frame ones; the method was immunoSEQ multiplex PCR. This table has approximately 2.5 million clones, just over 90% appearing once. Sequences were obtained from naive CD4+ T cells sorted from blood. Subset meaning: CD45RA+ positively selected. These TCRs come from a man aged 18 to 29 in good health.

The V and J genes are TRBV27 and TRBJ1-2; 9 nucleotides line up with TRBD1. Trimming at V came to 5 bases and at J to 8 bases, leaving 9 bases not matched to a gene. CDR3 size: 14 residues. Germline CDR1 MNHEY, CDR2 SMNVEV (reference sequence). The CDR3 protein is CASSRETGGNGYTF. In DNA form, the CDR3 reads TGTGCCAGCAGTAGGGAGACAGGGGGGAACGGCTACACCTTC.

The chain combines TRBV7-2 with TRBJ1-1; 10 bases are shared with TRBD1. The CDR3 sequence is 19 residues long. V lost 1 base to trimming and J lost 0 bases; unmatched junction nucleotides: 11. The germline CDR1 and CDR2 sequences are SGHTA and FQGNSA. CDR3 in DNA: TGTGCCAGCAGCTTAGTCGGGGCAGGTGGGACAGGGGTGAACACTGAAGCTTTCTTT. It codes for CASSLVGAGGTGVNTEAFF.

This clone was seen a single time. The chain is built from TRBV4-1 and TRBJ1-4, with a weak D call TRBD1 (5 bases). The V gene's germline CDR1 is MGHRA and CDR2 YSYEKL. This CDR3 comprises 15 residues. V shed 6 bases and J shed 4 bases, with 15 bases lying between them. The CDR3 here is CASSEPRELNEKLFF. CDR3 nucleotides: TGCGCCAGCAGTGAACCCAGGGAGCTTAATGAAAAACTGTTTTTT.

The chain links TRBV5-6 to TRBJ2-2, with 8 nucleotides matching TRBD1. With V trimmed by 3 bases and J by 5 bases, 6 bases remained unmatched. This CDR3 region has 15 residues. The germline gives CDR1 SGHDT, CDR2 YYEEEE. The CDR3: CASSYRDRRTGELFF. CDR3 coding DNA: TGTGCCAGCAGCTACCGGGACAGGAGGACCGGGGAGCTGTTTTTT.